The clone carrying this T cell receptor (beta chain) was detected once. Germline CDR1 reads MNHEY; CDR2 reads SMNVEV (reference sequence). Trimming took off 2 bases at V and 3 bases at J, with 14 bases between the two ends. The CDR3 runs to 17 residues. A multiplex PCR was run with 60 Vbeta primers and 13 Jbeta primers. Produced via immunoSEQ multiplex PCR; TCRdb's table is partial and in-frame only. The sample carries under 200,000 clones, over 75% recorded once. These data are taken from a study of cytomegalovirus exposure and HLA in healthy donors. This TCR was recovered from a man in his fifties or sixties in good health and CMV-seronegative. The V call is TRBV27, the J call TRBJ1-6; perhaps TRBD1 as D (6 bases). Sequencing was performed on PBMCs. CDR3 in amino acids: CASSLISDSGYNSPLHF. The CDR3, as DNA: TGTGCCAGCAGTTTAATCTCGGACAGCGGCTATAATTCACCCCTCCACTTT.